This T cell receptor beta chain was sequenced during a study of early T cells in non-severe SARS-CoV-2 infection. Whole-study context: The study sequenced bulk RNA from unsorted whole blood, with chains unpaired.

TCRdb analysed the 5' RACE reads with MiXCR anew, one entry per CDR3 protein. The top ten clones hold approximately 4.6% of a sample with about 63,000 distinct CDR3 sequences, 13% of them seen once. V was pared by 3 bases and J by 1 base, with 10 bases between. This CDR3 is built from 15 residues. CDR1 LNHDA and CDR2 SQIVND come from the germline V gene (reference sequence). This clonotype was seen ten or more times. This chain uses TRBV19 with TRBJ2-4; D ambiguous. This receptor was taken from an adult who was a healthcare worker with PCR-confirmed SARS-CoV-2 infection or an uninfected control (not recorded which). Sequencing was performed on whole blood. In DNA form, the CDR3 reads TGTGCCAGTAGTATCGCAGGCTACGCCAAAAACATTCAGTACTTC. Residues: CASSIAGYAKNIQYF.